This T cell receptor (beta chain) was recovered during a study of T-cell reconstitution after alpha-beta-depleted transplantation in children. The CDR3 spans 13 residues. Germline CDR1 DFQATT, CDR2 SNEGSKA (reference sequence). V trimming: 4 bases; J trimming: 4 bases; junction bases outside the gene matches: 4. The TCRbeta library was prepared with unique molecular identifiers. Via MiXCR, TCRdb re-called the PCR reads, giving one row per CDR3 protein. The data hold around 190,000 distinct CDR3 sequences, with 6.6% observed a single time. This clonotype was found many times. Its antigen is currently unknown. Broader study findings: Where alpha-beta T cells came from about two months after transplant was reportedly several hundred expanded graft clones. Among T cells one year after transplant, newly produced cells accounted for most counts and diversity.

The sequences come from PBMCs, collected before TCRalphabeta/CD19-depleted stem cell transplant. This TCR was sampled from a boy aged 2 to 10 with acute lymphoblastic leukemia, due to receive a stem cell transplant. The chain has TRBV20-1 and TRBJ2-7; TRBD2 aligns across 10 bases. The CDR3 reads CSAILAGEYEQYF. The DNA for the CDR3 is TGCAGTGCTATTCTAGCGGGAGAGTACGAGCAGTACTTC.